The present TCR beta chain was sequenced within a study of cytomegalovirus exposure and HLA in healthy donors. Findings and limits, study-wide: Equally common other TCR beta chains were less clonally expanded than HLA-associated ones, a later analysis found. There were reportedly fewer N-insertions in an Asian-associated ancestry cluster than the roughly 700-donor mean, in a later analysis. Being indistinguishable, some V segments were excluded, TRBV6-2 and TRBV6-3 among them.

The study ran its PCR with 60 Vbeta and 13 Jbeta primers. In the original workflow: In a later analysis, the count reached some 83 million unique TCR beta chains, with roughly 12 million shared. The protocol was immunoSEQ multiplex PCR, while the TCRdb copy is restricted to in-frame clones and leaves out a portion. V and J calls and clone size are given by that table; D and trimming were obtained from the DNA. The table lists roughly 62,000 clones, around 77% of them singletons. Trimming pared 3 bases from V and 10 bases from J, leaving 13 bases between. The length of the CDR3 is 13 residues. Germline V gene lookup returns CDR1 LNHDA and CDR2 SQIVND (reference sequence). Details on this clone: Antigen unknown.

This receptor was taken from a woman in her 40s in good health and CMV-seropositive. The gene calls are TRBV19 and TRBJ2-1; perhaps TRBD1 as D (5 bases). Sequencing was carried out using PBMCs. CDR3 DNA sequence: TGTGCCAGTAGTATTTTCCAGGGAAGAGAGCAGTTCTTC. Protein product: CASSIFQGREQFF.